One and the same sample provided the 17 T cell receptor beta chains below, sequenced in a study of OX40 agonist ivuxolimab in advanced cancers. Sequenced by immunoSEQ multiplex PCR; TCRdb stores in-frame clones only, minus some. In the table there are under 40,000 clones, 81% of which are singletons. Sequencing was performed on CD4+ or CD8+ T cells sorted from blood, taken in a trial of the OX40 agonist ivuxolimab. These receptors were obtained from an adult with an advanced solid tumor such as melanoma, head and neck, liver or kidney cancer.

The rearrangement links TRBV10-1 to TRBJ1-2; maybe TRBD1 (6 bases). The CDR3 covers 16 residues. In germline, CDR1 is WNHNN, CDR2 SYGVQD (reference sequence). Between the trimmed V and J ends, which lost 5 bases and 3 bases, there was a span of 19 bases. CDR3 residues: CASSPPAGDIDYGYTF. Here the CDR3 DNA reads TGCGCCAGCAGTCCACCCGCAGGGGATATTGACTATGGCTACACCTTC.

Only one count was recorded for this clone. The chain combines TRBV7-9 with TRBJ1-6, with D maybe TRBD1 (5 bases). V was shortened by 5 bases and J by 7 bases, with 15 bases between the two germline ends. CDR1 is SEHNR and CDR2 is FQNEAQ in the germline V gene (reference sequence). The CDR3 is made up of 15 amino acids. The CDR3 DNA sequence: TGTGCCAGCAGCCTGGCGCGGGACCGGAATTCACCCCTCCACTTT. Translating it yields CASSLARDRNSPLHF.

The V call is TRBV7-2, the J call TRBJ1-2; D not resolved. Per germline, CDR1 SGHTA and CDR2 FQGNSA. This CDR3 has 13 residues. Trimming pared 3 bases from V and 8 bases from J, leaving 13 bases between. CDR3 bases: TGTGCCAGCAGCTTCTCTGAGGGTCTAGGCTACACCTTC. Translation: CASSFSEGLGYTF.

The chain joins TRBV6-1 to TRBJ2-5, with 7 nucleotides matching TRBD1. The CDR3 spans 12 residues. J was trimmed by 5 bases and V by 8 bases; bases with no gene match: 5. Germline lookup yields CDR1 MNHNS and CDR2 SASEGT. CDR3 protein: CASLTGSETQYF. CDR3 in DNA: TGTGCCAGCCTGACAGGGTCCGAGACCCAGTACTTC.

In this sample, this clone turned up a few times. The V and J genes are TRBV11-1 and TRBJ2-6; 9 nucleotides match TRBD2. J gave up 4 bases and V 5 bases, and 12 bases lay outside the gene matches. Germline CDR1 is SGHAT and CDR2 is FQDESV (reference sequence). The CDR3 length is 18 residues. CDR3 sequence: CASSPGLAFVSGANVLTF. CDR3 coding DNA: TGTGCCAGCAGCCCCGGACTAGCGTTCGTGTCAGGGGCCAACGTCCTGACTTTC.

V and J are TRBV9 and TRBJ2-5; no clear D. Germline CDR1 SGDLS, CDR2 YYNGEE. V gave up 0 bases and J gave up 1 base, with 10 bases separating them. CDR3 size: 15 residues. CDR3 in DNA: TGTGCCAGCAGCGTAGCGTTTTACAGCCAAGAGACCCAGTACTTC. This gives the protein CASSVAFYSQETQYF.

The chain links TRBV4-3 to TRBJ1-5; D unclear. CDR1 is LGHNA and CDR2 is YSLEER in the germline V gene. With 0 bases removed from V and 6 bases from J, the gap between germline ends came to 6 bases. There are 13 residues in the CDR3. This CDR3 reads CASSQDNSQPQHF. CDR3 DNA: TGCGCCAGCAGCCAAGATAATTCTCAGCCCCAGCATTTT.

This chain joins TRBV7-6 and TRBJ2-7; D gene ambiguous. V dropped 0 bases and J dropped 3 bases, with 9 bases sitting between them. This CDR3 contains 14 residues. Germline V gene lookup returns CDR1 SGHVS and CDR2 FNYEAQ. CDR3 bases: TGTGCCAGCAGCTTAGCGCGGCAGAACTACGAGCAGTACTTC. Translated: CASSLARQNYEQYF. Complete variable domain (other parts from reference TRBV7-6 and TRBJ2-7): GAGVSQSPRYKVTKRGQDVALRCDPISGHVSLYWYRQALGQGPEFLTYFNYEAQQDKSGLPNDRFSAERPEGSISTLTIQRTEQRDSAMYRCASSLARQNYEQYFGPGTRLTVT.

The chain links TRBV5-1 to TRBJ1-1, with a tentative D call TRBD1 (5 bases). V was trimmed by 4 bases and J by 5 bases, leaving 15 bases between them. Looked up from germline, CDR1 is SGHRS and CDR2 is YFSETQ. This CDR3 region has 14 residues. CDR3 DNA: TGCGCCAGCAGCGGAACAGGAACCGGGACTGAAGCTTTCTTT. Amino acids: CASSGTGTGTEAFF. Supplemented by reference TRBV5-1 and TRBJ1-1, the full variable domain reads KAGVTQTPRYLIKTRGQQVTLSCSPISGHRSVSWYQQTPGQGLQFLFEYFSETQRNKGNFPGRFSGRQFSNSRSEMNVSTLELGDSALYLCASSGTGTGTEAFFGQGTRLTVV.

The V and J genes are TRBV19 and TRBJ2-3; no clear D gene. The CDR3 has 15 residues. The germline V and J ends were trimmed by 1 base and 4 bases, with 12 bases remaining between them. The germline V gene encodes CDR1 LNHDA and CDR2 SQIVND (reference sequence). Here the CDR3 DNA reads TGTGCCAGTAGTATAGGCGTACTGCCATCAGATACGCAGTATTTT. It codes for CASSIGVLPSDTQYF.

The CDR3 is CASSRRGFQNTEAFF. The CDR3 bases are TGTGCCAGCAGCCGCCGGGGGTTTCAGAACACTGAAGCTTTCTTT. The chain joins TRBV11-2 to TRBJ1-1; possible D gene TRBD1, 5 bases. Germline assignment: CDR1 SGHAT and CDR2 FQNNGV. This CDR3 is 15 amino acids long. V dropped 5 bases and J dropped 1 base, with 14 bases sitting between them.

Written as DNA, the CDR3 is TGTGCCAGCATGGTGGCCCCGAACACCGGGGAGCTGTTTTTT. The encoded protein is CASMVAPNTGELFF. This chain uses TRBV5-4 with TRBJ2-2; D uncertain. Trimming took off 6 bases at V and 0 bases at J, with 9 bases between the two ends. The germline V gene encodes CDR1 SGHNT and CDR2 YYREEE (reference sequence). The CDR3 contains 14 residues.

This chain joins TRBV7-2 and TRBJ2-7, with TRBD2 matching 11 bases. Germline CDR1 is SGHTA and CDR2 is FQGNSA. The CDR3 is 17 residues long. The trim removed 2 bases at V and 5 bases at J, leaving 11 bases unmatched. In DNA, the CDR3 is TGTGCCAGCAGCTTAAATAGCGGGGGGGCGAGTACGAACGAGCAGTACTTC. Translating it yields CASSLNSGGASTNEQYF.

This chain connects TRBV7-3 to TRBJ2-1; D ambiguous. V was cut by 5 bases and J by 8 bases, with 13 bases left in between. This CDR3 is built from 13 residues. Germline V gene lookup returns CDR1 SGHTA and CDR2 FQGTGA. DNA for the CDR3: TGTGCCAGCAGCACCGACACCCACTATGAGCAGTTCTTC. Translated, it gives CASSTDTHYEQFF.

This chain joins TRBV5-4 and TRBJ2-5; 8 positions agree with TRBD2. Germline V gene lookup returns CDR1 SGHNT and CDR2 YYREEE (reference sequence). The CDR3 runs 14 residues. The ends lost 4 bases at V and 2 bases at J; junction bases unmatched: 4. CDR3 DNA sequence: TGTGCCAGCAGCAACACTAGCGGTCAAGAGACCCAGTACTTC. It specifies CASSNTSGQETQYF.

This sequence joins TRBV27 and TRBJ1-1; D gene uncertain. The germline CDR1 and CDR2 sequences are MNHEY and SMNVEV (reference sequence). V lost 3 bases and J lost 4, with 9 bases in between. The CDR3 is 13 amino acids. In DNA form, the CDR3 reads TGTGCCAGCAGTTTTAGGTGGGGCACTGAAGCTTTCTTT. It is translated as CASSFRWGTEAFF.

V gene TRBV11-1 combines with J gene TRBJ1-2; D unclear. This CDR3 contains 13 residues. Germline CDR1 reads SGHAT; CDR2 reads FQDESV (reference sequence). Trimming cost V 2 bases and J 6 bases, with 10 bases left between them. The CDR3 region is CASSLILGNGYTF. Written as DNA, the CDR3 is TGTGCCAGCAGCTTAATCCTCGGAAATGGCTACACCTTC.